This TCR beta chain appears in the sequencing data of a study of regulatory T cells in long-lasting Graves disease. With iRepertoire HTBI primers and Arm-PCR of CDR3 regions, TCR beta libraries were built. TCRdb re-called the multiplex PCR reads with MiXCR, one entry per CDR3 protein. Among some 500,000 distinct CDR3 sequences listed, roughly 13% were seen once. Time point in this sample: newly diagnosed GD, antithyroid drugs for less than 3 months. Researchers made the TCR library from RNA that was extracted from PBMCs. The V gene's germline CDR1 is SGHTA and CDR2 FQGTGA. Trimming at V came to 6 bases and at J to 0 bases, leaving 4 bases not matched to a gene. CDR3 length equals 15 residues. This clonotype was picked up many times. These same data were also listed under a study on T cells in Graves' hyperthyroidism and ophthalmopathy.

This rearrangement joins TRBV7-3 to TRBJ2-3, with 9 bases lining up with TRBD1. Sequencing was performed on peripheral blood mononuclear cells (PBMCs), taken at new diagnosis, from a patient treated with antithyroid drugs. The TCR sequence derives from a man aged 30-40 years with Graves disease. CDR3 amino acids: CASSLQGASTDTQYF. In DNA form, the CDR3 reads TGTGCCAGCAGTTTACAGGGGGCTAGCACAGATACGCAGTATTTT.